Presented here are 12 T cell receptor beta chains from one specimen sequenced in a study of shared clonotypes between healthy human individuals. The method was immunoSEQ multiplex PCR; TCRdb's version includes in-frame clones alone and lacks a portion of them. Of 2 million to 3 million clones in the sample, under 95% were seen once. Sequenced: naive CD4+ T cells from PBMCs. Indicated subset: CD45RA+ positively selected. The receptors were gathered from a man aged 18 to 29 in good health. Some clones in this sample may be carry-over from other donors' samples.

This clone was observed once. The chain carries TRBV5-6 and TRBJ2-7; 11 positions match TRBD2. The germline gives CDR1 SGHDT, CDR2 YYEEEE. The trim removed 2 bases at V and 2 bases at J, leaving 6 bases unmatched. The CDR3 is 16 amino acids. CDR3 bases: TGTGCCAGCAGCTTAACGACTAGCGGGGTCGCCTACGAGCAGTACTTC. Translated, it gives CASSLTTSGVAYEQYF.

The V call is TRBV5-4, the J call TRBJ1-2; D gene ambiguous. CDR1 is SGHNT and CDR2 is YYREEE in the germline V gene (reference sequence). V was cut by 0 bases and J by 0 bases, with 9 bases left in between. The CDR3 is made up of 15 amino acids. This chain's CDR3 is CASSLGMGANYGYTF. As DNA, the CDR3 is TGTGCCAGCAGCTTGGGTATGGGCGCTAACTATGGCTACACCTTC. The entire variable domain, with the rest obtained from reference TRBV5-4 and TRBJ1-2, is as follows: ETGVTQSPTHLIKTRGQQVTLRCSSQSGHNTVSWYQQALGQGPQFIFQYYREEENGRGNFPPRFSGLQFPNYSSELNVNALELDDSALYLCASSLGMGANYGYTFGSGTRLTVV.

The rearrangement uses TRBV6-5 and TRBJ2-7, with D unresolved. CDR1 is MNHEY and CDR2 is SVGAGI in the germline V gene. V gave up 5 bases and J gave up 2 bases, with 10 bases separating them. The CDR3 spans 13 residues. For the CDR3, the DNA is TGTGCCAGCAGTCTCGGACCGACCTACGAGCAGTACTTC. Its protein is CASSLGPTYEQYF.

V and J are TRBV25-1 and TRBJ2-1, with 11 bases aligning to TRBD2. Germline V gives CDR1 MGHDK, CDR2 SYGVNS. V trimming: 4 bases; J trimming: 7 bases; junction bases outside the gene matches: 3. CDR3 length: 14 amino acids. Here the CDR3 DNA reads TGTGCCAGCAGTGTGTCTAGCGGGAGGAATGAGCAGTTCTTC. This translates into CASSVSSGRNEQFF.

This clone was detected once. The chain joins TRBV28 to TRBJ1-4, with D perhaps TRBD1 (6 bases). The CDR3 has 15 amino acids. The V end was cut by 6 bases, the J end by 0 bases, with 11 bases between. CDR1 is MDHEN and CDR2 is SYDVKM in the germline V gene. CDR3 nucleotide sequence: TGTGCCAGCAGACGAACAGGGACAACTAATGAAAAACTGTTTTTT. The encoded protein is CASRRTGTTNEKLFF.

The chain couples TRBV10-3 to TRBJ1-5, with 8 positions matching TRBD1. Germline V gives CDR1 ENHRY, CDR2 SYGVKD. The CDR3 runs 18 residues. Trimming cost V 7 bases and J 6 bases; bases outside gene matches: 20. DNA for the CDR3: TGTGCCATCACTGGGTATGGCAGGGGGCGCAGGCTCGGTCAGCCCCAGCATTTT. Encoded protein: CAITGYGRGRRLGQPQHF.

The chain recombines TRBV7-9 with TRBJ2-7; D possibly uses TRBD1 or TRBD2 (5 bases each). Trimming took 4 bases from V and 4 from J, leaving 20 bases between them. Looked up from germline, CDR1 is SEHNR and CDR2 is FQNEAQ (reference sequence). CDR3 length equals 16 residues. This CDR3 is CASSSVLGTGPYEQYF. The CDR3 coding sequence is TGTGCCAGCAGCTCCGTTTTAGGGACGGGCCCATACGAGCAGTACTTC.

The rearrangement links TRBV29-1 to TRBJ1-1; no reliable D call. V shed 8 bases and J shed 3 bases, with 16 bases lying between them. The germline CDR1 and CDR2 sequences are SQVTM and ANQGSEA. The CDR3 contains 13 residues. CDR3 region: CSPQLTSHTEAFF. The CDR3 region has the DNA TGCAGCCCGCAACTGACATCGCACACTGAAGCTTTCTTT.

On this clone: Additional DNA sequences in this sample encode the identical CDR3. The chain is built from TRBV11-2 and TRBJ2-5, with D hard to call. CDR3 length equals 13 residues. Germline V gives CDR1 SGHAT, CDR2 FQNNGV. V was trimmed by 5 bases and J by 2 bases, leaving 9 bases between them. The CDR3 DNA reads as TGTGCCAGCAGCCTCCGCATACAAGAGACCCAGTACTTC. Translated: CASSLRIQETQYF. Combining the CDR3 with reference TRBV11-2 and TRBJ2-5 gives the whole variable domain EAGVAQSPRYKIIEKRQSVAFWCNPISGHATLYWYQQILGQGPKLLIQFQNNGVVDDSQLPKDRFSAERLKGVDSTLKIQPAKLEDSAVYLCASSLRIQETQYFGPGTRLLVL.

The chain recombines TRBV28 with TRBJ2-7; TRBD2 matches 10 bases. This CDR3 comprises 14 residues. V lost 6 bases and J lost 3; bases outside the gene matches: 5. In germline, CDR1 is MDHEN, CDR2 SYDVKM. The CDR3 nucleotides are TGTGCCAGCAGCTTAGCGGGAGGCATCTACGAGCAGTACTTC. Translating it yields CASSLAGGIYEQYF.

The chain couples TRBV6-5 to TRBJ1-4, with 8 bases identical to TRBD1. The CDR3 has 13 amino acids. Germline values: CDR1 MNHEY, CDR2 SVGAGI. The ends lost 8 bases at V and 6 bases at J; junction bases unmatched: 5. This CDR3 reads CASLTGVYEKLFF. The CDR3 DNA reads as TGTGCCAGCCTGACAGGGGTTTATGAAAAACTGTTTTTT.

CDR3 region: CASSFIGVNTEAFF. The CDR3 nucleotides are TGCGCCAGCAGCTTTATCGGAGTGAACACTGAAGCTTTCTTT. V gene TRBV5-1 combines with J gene TRBJ1-1; D remains ambiguous. Trimming removed 2 bases from V and 0 bases from J, with 8 bases in between. The V gene's germline CDR1 is SGHRS and CDR2 YFSETQ. This CDR3 region has 14 residues.